This record looks at one T cell receptor beta chain sequence and its context. The CDR3 spans 15 residues. V lost 2 bases and J lost 7; bases outside the gene matches: 4. CDR1 is MNHEY, CDR2 SVGAGI, per germline. This sample is drawn from a study of blood T cell repertoires in COVID-19. Across the whole study: Samples representing acute and convalescent COVID-19 were sourced from the United States, Italy and Spain. Sample material is recorded as cDNA or gDNA derived from T cells, B-cell-depleted T cells, or PBMCs.

In the source study's methods: Scientists estimated how many nucleated cells there were by amplifying reference gene primers. Generated by immunoSEQ multiplex PCR, the TCRdb table keeps only in-frame clones and is missing some. The D gene and trimming were derived from the DNA, and the V and J assignments and clone size from that table. The data contain under 25,000 clones, over 75% of them singletons. The source is a human donor in a cohort sampled during active COVID-19. The sample was peripheral blood. V and J are TRBV6-5 and TRBJ2-3, with TRBD2 identical over 12 bases. CDR3 coding DNA: TGTGCCAGCAGTTACGGGCTAGCGGGAGGGCATACGCAGTATTTT. Translating gives CASSYGLAGGHTQYF.